Shown below are 11 T cell receptor beta chains from a single sample sequenced in a study of CD8+ T cells in alopecia areata. cDNA reverse transcribed from extracted RNA served as the sequencing template. Sequenced by immunoSEQ multiplex PCR; TCRdb stores in-frame clones only, minus some. The sample contains 35,000 to 50,000 clones, around nine tenths of which appear only once. Treatment: oral pan-JAK inhibitor, 5-10 mg twice daily. The specimen was CD8+ T cells sorted from blood, collected at week 24, from a patient treated with tofacitinib. These receptors were collected from a human donor with alopecia areata.

The genes are TRBV29-1 and TRBJ1-2; TRBD1 might be the D (6 bases). Trimming removed 5 bases from V and 4 bases from J, with 17 bases in between. CDR3 length equals 14 residues. Germline V gene sequence: CDR1 SQVTM, CDR2 ANQGSEA. This CDR3 is CSVLQGMKGYGYTF. The CDR3 DNA is TGCAGCGTTTTACAGGGAATGAAGGGCTATGGCTACACCTTC. The full variable domain, rest sourced from reference TRBV29-1 and TRBJ1-2, is SAVISQKPSRDICQRGTSLTIQCQVDSQVTMMFWYRQQPGQSLTLIATANQGSEATYESGFVIDKFPISRPNLTFSTLTVSNMSPEDSSIYLCSVLQGMKGYGYTFGSGTRLTVV.

The chain links TRBV7-2 to TRBJ1-2; 8 bases line up with TRBD1. This CDR3 comprises 16 residues. V was pared by 5 bases and J by 3 bases, with 11 bases of the junction left unmatched. The V gene's germline CDR1 is SGHTA and CDR2 FQGNSA. CDR3 amino acids: CASSREPGQGYYGYTF. In nucleotides, the CDR3 is TGTGCCAGCAGCAGAGAACCCGGACAGGGCTACTATGGCTACACCTTC.

This chain joins TRBV4-2 and TRBJ2-1, with D possibly matching TRBD2 (5 bases). The V end lost 0 bases, the J end lost 0 bases, and 12 bases lay between the germline ends. The CDR3 has 17 residues. Germline CDR1 LGHNA, CDR2 YNFKEQ. Written as DNA, the CDR3 is TGTGCCAGCAGCCAAGATCATGAGGGAAGCTCCTACAATGAGCAGTTCTTC. Protein: CASSQDHEGSSYNEQFF.

The J gene is TRBJ2-1, the V gene TRBV13; 8 bases are a match to TRBD2. Trimming cost V 4 bases and J 2 bases; bases outside gene matches: 4. The CDR3 is made up of 15 amino acids. Per the germline V gene, CDR1 is PRHDT and CDR2 is FYEKMQ (reference sequence). CDR3 nucleotide sequence: TGTGCCAGCAGCTCCGGGGGGGCCCCCTACAATGAGCAGTTCTTC. As protein: CASSSGGAPYNEQFF.

J is TRBJ2-3 and V is TRBV4-1; TRBD2 agrees at 9 bases. The germline V gene has CDR1 MGHRA and CDR2 YSYEKL. CDR3 size: 16 residues. The junction had 5 bases not matched to a gene; V was cut back by 2 bases and J by 2 bases. The CDR3 region is CASSQSSGGPTDTQYF. In nucleotides, the CDR3 is TGCGCCAGCAGCCAATCCAGCGGGGGGCCCACAGATACGCAGTATTTT.

The chain's CDR3 is CASSSGVGIQYF. As DNA, the CDR3 is TGTGCCAGCTCTAGCGGCGTTGGTATCCAGTACTTC. The V and J genes are TRBV2 and TRBJ2-5, with 7 positions matching TRBD2. J was trimmed by 10 bases and V by 8 bases; bases with no gene match: 10. Germline-derived CDR1 and CDR2 are SNHLY and FYNNEI. The CDR3 sequence is 12 residues long.

The V gene is TRBV7-6, the J gene TRBJ2-7, with D possibly matching TRBD2 (5 bases). V was shortened by 5 bases and J by 1 base, with 9 bases between the two germline ends. CDR3 size: 13 residues. Germline loops: CDR1 SGHVS, CDR2 FNYEAQ. The CDR3 reads CASSPPGSYEQYF. CDR3 sequence (DNA): TGTGCCAGCAGCCCCCCGGGGTCCTACGAGCAGTACTTC.

The J gene is TRBJ1-5, the V gene TRBV5-6, with 10 bases identical to TRBD1. Germline V CDR1 and CDR2: SGHDT, YYEEEE. V lost 4 bases, J lost 7 bases, and 8 bases stayed unmatched. There are 15 residues in the CDR3. CDR3 amino acids: CASSTGTGVNQPQHF. The CDR3 nucleotides read TGTGCCAGCAGCACCGGGACAGGGGTAAACCAGCCCCAGCATTTT.

This chain links TRBV7-9 with TRBJ2-3; D perhaps matches TRBD2 (7 bases). CDR3 length: 14 residues. The V end lost 2 bases, the J end lost 5 bases, and 11 bases lay between the germline ends. Germline values: CDR1 SEHNR, CDR2 FQNEAQ (reference sequence). The CDR3 spells CASSLPGEGDTQYF. The CDR3, as DNA: TGTGCCAGCAGCTTACCAGGGGAGGGAGATACGCAGTATTTT.

This chain's CDR3 is CASSQDWGQVDYEQYF. The CDR3, as DNA: TGCGCCAGCAGCCAAGATTGGGGACAGGTAGACTACGAGCAGTACTTC. This sequence joins TRBV4-3 and TRBJ2-7, with 8 bases that match TRBD1. The germline gives CDR1 LGHNA, CDR2 YSLEER. This CDR3 has 16 amino acids. J was trimmed by 3 bases and V by 0 bases; bases with no gene match: 7.

This chain uses TRBV4-1 with TRBJ2-2; 9 bases map to TRBD2. CDR1 is MGHRA, CDR2 YSYEKL, per germline. This CDR3 has 16 amino acids. Trimming cost V 4 bases and J 4 bases; bases outside gene matches: 7. The CDR3 sequence: CASSPFTSGPTGELFF. The CDR3 DNA sequence: TGCGCCAGCAGCCCCTTCACTAGCGGGCCCACCGGGGAGCTGTTTTTT.